The entry below describes one T cell receptor (beta chain). Antigen unknown. Each sorted fraction was over 95% pure. The authors reverse transcribed all of the isolated RNA, so sequencing captured expressed TCRB transcripts. The repertoire was sequenced with immunoSEQ multiplex PCR; TCRdb's copy has only in-frame clones and lacks some. The data show around 450,000 clones, about an eighth seen once. The data belong to a study of beta chain features in type 1 diabetes. Overall study results and limits: In all four CD4+ subsets, TCRB CDR3 length was significantly, moderately reduced in type 1 diabetes.

Germline trimming cut 2 bases from V and 4 bases from J; bases unmatched to any gene: 5. The germline CDR1 and CDR2 sequences are LNHDA and SQIVND (reference sequence). The CDR3 runs to 15 residues. The rearrangement links TRBV19 to TRBJ2-7, with TRBD2 matching over 10 bases. The sequence came from a woman aged 18-35 years in good health. Material: naive CD4+ T cells from blood. CDR3 protein: CASSILAGASYEQYF. DNA of the CDR3: TGTGCCAGTAGTATACTAGCGGGAGCTAGTTACGAGCAGTACTTC. The variable domain in full, with the rest retrieved from reference TRBV19 and TRBJ2-7, is DGGITQSPKYLFRKEGQNVTLSCEQNLNHDAMYWYRQDPGQGLRLIYYSQIVNDFQKGDIAEGYSVSREKKESFPLTVTSAQKNPTAFYLCASSILAGASYEQYFGPGTRLTVT.